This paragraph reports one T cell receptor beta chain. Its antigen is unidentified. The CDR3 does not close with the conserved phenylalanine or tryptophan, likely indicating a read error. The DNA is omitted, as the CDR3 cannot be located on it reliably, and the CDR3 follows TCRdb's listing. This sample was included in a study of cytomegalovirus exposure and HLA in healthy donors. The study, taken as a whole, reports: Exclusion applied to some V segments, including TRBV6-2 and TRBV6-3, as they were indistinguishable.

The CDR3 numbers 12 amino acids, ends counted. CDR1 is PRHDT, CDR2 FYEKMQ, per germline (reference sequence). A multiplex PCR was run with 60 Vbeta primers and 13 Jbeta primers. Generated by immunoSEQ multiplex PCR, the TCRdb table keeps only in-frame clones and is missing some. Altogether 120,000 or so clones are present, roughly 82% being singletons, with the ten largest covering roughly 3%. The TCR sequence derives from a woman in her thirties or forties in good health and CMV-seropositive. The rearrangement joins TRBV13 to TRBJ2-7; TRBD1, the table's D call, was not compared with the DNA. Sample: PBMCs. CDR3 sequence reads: CASSKGVGEYYS.